These 9 T cell receptor beta chains were all obtained from the same sample, sequenced in a study of control samples from healthy donors and cancer patients. Using immunoSEQ multiplex PCR, the repertoire was profiled, and TCRdb retains in-frame clones only, with some absent. The sample contains approximately 150,000 clones, 80% to 90% of which appear only once. The sample taken for sequencing was blood. Receptors originate from a man younger than 35 in good health.

J is TRBJ2-7 and V is TRBV4-3; D possibly corresponds to TRBD1 (6 bases). Trimming stripped 0 bases from V and 2 bases from J, with 11 bases between. This CDR3 comprises 15 residues. CDR1 and CDR2 from the germline V gene are LGHNA and YSLEER. The CDR3 nucleotides are TGCGCCAGCAGCCAAGATTACCAGGGGACCTACGAGCAGTACTTC. As protein: CASSQDYQGTYEQYF.

The rearrangement uses TRBV6-2 or TRBV6-3 and TRBJ2-1, with D perhaps matching TRBD1 (6 bases). The germline V gene has CDR1 MNHEY and CDR2 SVGEGT. This CDR3 contains 14 residues. Trimming removed 0 bases from V and 10 bases from J, with 13 bases in between. CDR3 in DNA: TGTGCCAGCAGTTACTCCTTCAGGGGCCGCGAGCAGTTCTTC. It codes for CASSYSFRGREQFF.

The chain recombines TRBV7-3 with TRBJ1-2; TRBD1 matches at 8 bases. Germline V gene sequence: CDR1 SGHTA, CDR2 FQGTGA. With V trimmed by 5 bases and J by 6 bases, 11 bases remained unmatched. The CDR3 is 15 residues long. The CDR3 is CASSTTGEANHGYTF. Here the CDR3 DNA reads TGTGCCAGCAGCACGACAGGGGAGGCGAACCATGGCTACACCTTC.

V gene TRBV28 combines with J gene TRBJ2-3, with 16 bases lining up with TRBD2. Germline V gene sequence: CDR1 MDHEN, CDR2 SYDVKM. The length of the CDR3 is 18 residues. Losses at the gene ends were 8 bases for V and 0 bases for J; bases not matched to a gene: 8. The CDR3: CASAWGLAGGISTDTQYF. CDR3 nucleotide sequence: TGTGCCAGCGCTTGGGGACTAGCGGGGGGGATAAGCACAGATACGCAGTATTTT.

The V and J genes are TRBV5-5 and TRBJ1-2; D may be TRBD1 (6 bases). The germline V and J ends were trimmed by 4 bases and 0 bases, with 13 bases remaining between them. This CDR3 spans 15 amino acids. The germline V gene has CDR1 SGHKS and CDR2 YYEKEE (reference sequence). This chain's CDR3 is CASSLGTPANYGYTF. DNA of the CDR3: TGTGCCAGCAGCCTAGGGACACCAGCTAACTATGGCTACACCTTC.

The chain recombines TRBV6-2 or TRBV6-3 with TRBJ1-2; D is undetermined. With 2 bases removed from V and 4 bases from J, the gap between germline ends came to 8 bases. In germline, CDR1 is MNHEY, CDR2 SVGEGT. The CDR3 covers 13 residues. The CDR3 DNA is TGTGCCAGCAGTTACGCGGCACCCTATGGCTACACCTTC. It specifies CASSYAAPYGYTF.

The chain couples TRBV7-8 to TRBJ1-2; the D is unclear. Deletions cut 3 bases from V and 7 bases from J, with 12 bases between. The length of the CDR3 is 13 residues. Germline V gives CDR1 SGHVS, CDR2 FQNEAQ. The CDR3, as DNA: TGTGCCAGCAGCTTGGACCGGATCCTTGGCTACACCTTC. The encoded protein is CASSLDRILGYTF.

This rearrangement joins TRBV9 to TRBJ2-7; tentatively, D is TRBD1 (6 bases). The V gene lost 2 bases and the J gene lost 6 bases, with 18 bases spanning the gap. The CDR3 totals 15 residues. The germline V gene encodes CDR1 SGDLS and CDR2 YYNGEE. CDR3 in amino acids: CASSVPTSGVCEQYF. The CDR3 DNA reads TGTGCCAGCAGCGTGCCAACATCAGGGGTGTGCGAGCAGTACTTC. The full variable domain, with the rest looked up from reference TRBV9 and TRBJ2-7, is DSGVTQTPKHLITATGQRVTLRCSPRSGDLSVYWYQQSLDQGLQFLIQYYNGEERAKGNILERFSAQQFPDLHSELNLSSLELGDSALYFCASSVPTSGVCEQYFGPGTRLTVT.

The rearrangement links TRBV10-3 to TRBJ2-5; 10 bases align to TRBD2. There are 16 residues in the CDR3. Trimming took 3 bases from V and 3 from J; bases not matched to a gene: 7. Per germline, CDR1 ENHRY and CDR2 SYGVKD. As DNA, the CDR3 is TGTGCCATCAGTGATCGTCCAAGCGGGGGGGAAGAGACCCAGTACTTC. This gives the protein CAISDRPSGGEETQYF.